This section outlines one T cell receptor (beta chain) sequence together with its context. V was shortened by 1 base and J by 6 bases, with 11 bases between the two germline ends. The CDR3 spans 14 residues. Germline assignment: CDR1 SGHTA and CDR2 FQGNSA. The Seattle site enrolled patients during active infection and followed them longitudinally. This sample was included in a study of blood T cell repertoires in COVID-19. Study-wide background: Material from acute and convalescent COVID-19 was sourced from the United States, Italy and Spain.

Per the original data handling: Amplification with reference gene primers provided the estimates of nucleated cell counts. Using immunoSEQ multiplex PCR, the repertoire was profiled, and TCRdb retains in-frame clones only, with some absent. V and J calls and clone size are as listed in that table; D and trimming were resolved from the DNA. The table lists 210,000 or so clones, 75% to 85% of them singletons. V gene TRBV7-2 combines with J gene TRBJ2-3; D not resolved. Material for sequencing was peripheral blood. The clonotype originates from a woman under 40 with COVID-19, enrolled during active disease. The CDR3 bases are TGTGCCAGCAGCTTAGTGTCCAGATCGGATACGCAGTATTTT. Translation gives CASSLVSRSDTQYF.